This T cell receptor beta chain came from a study of blood T cell repertoires in COVID-19. The CDR3 is made up of 13 amino acids. V lost 3 bases, J lost 8 bases, and 11 bases lay in between. Only in-frame clones appear in the TCRdb table, and some are missing; sequencing was by immunoSEQ multiplex PCR. The table includes about 120,000 clones, roughly 80% detected once. This clone turned up a few times. The sample taken for sequencing was peripheral blood. The rearrangement links TRBV12-3 or TRBV12-4 to TRBJ2-1, with D unresolved. The receptor's source is a man aged 55 to 70 with acute or convalescent COVID-19. The CDR3 nucleotides are TGTGCCAGCAGTTTCTCCTATTCCGATGAGCAGTTCTTC. Translating it yields CASSFSYSDEQFF.